These T cell receptor beta chains were read from a single sample in a study of blood T cell repertoires in COVID-19. Data came from immunoSEQ multiplex PCR; TCRdb stores just in-frame clones and leaves some out. The sample carries more than 95,000 clones, 70% to 80% recorded once. Sequencing input: peripheral blood. These receptor sequences come from a human donor in a cohort sampled during active COVID-19. CDR3s include the opening cysteine and the closing phenylalanine or tryptophan. Fields, in order: V gene, clone size, CDR3 protein. Only part of the rows carry a size: once, few, many, or a class if the clone is expanded.

V: TRBV6-5; size: few; CDR3: CASKRDITGELFF
V: TRBV10-3; size: NA; CDR3: CAISEAQNQPQHF
V: TRBV7-2; size: few; CDR3: CASSSTGINEKLFF
V: TRBV6-5; size: NA; CDR3: CASSYSVRDNEQFF
V: TRBV4-2; size: NA; CDR3: CASSALGSGETQYF
V: TRBV11-2; size: few; CDR3: CASSAGQERPRDGYTF
V: TRBV28; size: NA; CDR3: CASSLGYSSGANVLTF
V: TRBV7-6; size: NA; CDR3: CASSPALAGGRQGQYF
V: TRBV18; size: NA; CDR3: CASSPQRGDTEAFF
V: TRBV27; size: NA; CDR3: CASSGGPYYEQYF
V: TRBV6-6; size: NA; CDR3: CASIWGEYGYTF
V: TRBV4-1; size: once; CDR3: CASSHFRENEQYF
V: TRBV19; size: NA; CDR3: CASNTDRGQGYTF
V: TRBV11-1; size: NA; CDR3: CASTQTGPDTQYF